The source of this TCR beta chain is a study of T-cell reconstitution after alpha-beta-depleted transplantation in children. Study-wide findings and caveats: Several hundred graft clones that had expanded were reportedly the source of alpha-beta T cells about two months after transplant. Where some patients showed high TCRbeta diversity at day 60, it came from recipient T cells and thymic progenitors that had survived. Among T cells one year after transplant, newly produced cells accounted for most counts and diversity.

This clonotype has at least ten counts. Its antigen is unknown. CDR3 length: 14 residues. CDR1 is MNHEY and CDR2 is SVGAGI in the germline V gene. The germline V and J ends were trimmed by 4 bases and 5 bases, with 14 bases remaining between them. Construction of the TCRbeta library involved unique molecular identifiers. From the PCR reads, TCRdb called clonotypes with MiXCR, one entry per CDR3 protein. The profile shows about 300,000 distinct CDR3 sequences, almost 8% of them singletons. The rearrangement links TRBV6-5 to TRBJ2-5; D possibly uses TRBD1 or TRBD2 (5 bases each). The sequencing used peripheral blood, collected 360 days after TCRalphabeta/CD19-depleted stem cell transplant. This TCR was recovered from a female patient aged 2 to 10 who had a stem cell transplant for Fanconi anemia, so the T cells may come from the graft donor. The CDR3 region is CASSLPQERETQYF. CDR3 DNA: TGTGCCAGCAGTTTACCACAGGAGCGGGAGACCCAGTACTTC.